This TCR beta chain was obtained from a study of early T cells in non-severe SARS-CoV-2 infection. Study in general: The authors sequenced bulk RNA from unsorted whole blood, leaving chains unpaired.

There are 15 residues in the CDR3. Germline CDR1 is MNHNS and CDR2 is SASEGT. J lost 8 bases, V lost 5 bases, and 8 bases had no gene match. This clonotype was counted ten times or more. TCRdb passed the 5' RACE reads through MiXCR, listing each CDR3 protein once. The sample comprises some 32,000 distinct CDR3 sequences, 5.7% of which are singletons, and over 5% rests with the top ten. This sequence joins TRBV6-1 and TRBJ2-1; 11 bases line up with TRBD2. The origin of this receptor is an adult who was a healthcare worker with PCR-confirmed SARS-CoV-2 infection or an uninfected control (not recorded which). The sequenced material came from whole blood. CDR3 sequence reads: CASSPTSGSYDEQFF. The CDR3 coding sequence is TGTGCCAGCAGTCCTACTAGCGGGAGTTACGATGAGCAGTTCTTC.